This TCR beta chain was retrieved from a study of T cells in Graves' hyperthyroidism and ophthalmopathy. This clonotype was picked up many times. TCR beta CDR3 regions were amplified from RNA transcripts. The TCR CDR3 first-round RT-PCR relied on the HTBI primer set. TCRdb reprocessed the multiplex PCR reads with MiXCR, giving one entry per CDR3 protein. This sample carries 540,000 or so distinct CDR3 sequences, 35% to 55% of them seen once, and the ten largest clones take under 20%. The CDR3 extends over 16 amino acids. Between the trimmed V and J ends, which lost 7 bases and 0 bases, there was a span of 13 bases. The V gene's germline CDR1 is MNHEY and CDR2 SMNVEV (reference sequence).

The TCR comes from an adult woman with Graves' disease, either hyperthyroidism or ophthalmopathy (not recorded which). The sequenced sample consisted of peripheral blood or thyroid tissue (not recorded which). V and J are TRBV27 and TRBJ1-6; no definite D call. This CDR3 reads CASTDRTSSYNSPLHF. In DNA form, the CDR3 reads TGTGCCAGCACGGACCGGACGAGCTCCTATAATTCACCCCTCCACTTT.